This T cell receptor (beta chain) was captured by sequencing in a study of cytomegalovirus exposure and HLA in healthy donors. Broader study findings: Follow-up analysis later connected one missense variant in DCLRE1C with trimming of TCR beta V- and J-genes.

Use of 60 Vbeta and 13 Jbeta primers characterized the PCR. TCRdb's copy holds only in-frame clones and misses some; the assay was immunoSEQ multiplex PCR. This repertoire includes approximately 79,000 clones. Trimming took 0 bases from V and 0 from J; bases not matched to a gene: 5. The CDR3 contains 18 residues. Germline values: CDR1 LNHDA, CDR2 SQIVND (reference sequence). Turning to this clone: Its antigen is currently unknown.

Material: PBMCs. J is TRBJ2-1 and V is TRBV19; 10 bases agree with TRBD1. The TCR was taken from a man aged 40-49 years in good health and CMV-seronegative. The CDR3 region is CASSIEGTGASSYNEQFF. In DNA, the CDR3 is TGTGCCAGTAGTATAGAGGGGACAGGGGCGAGCTCCTACAATGAGCAGTTCTTC.